Presented here are 19 T cell receptor beta chains from one specimen sequenced in a study of beta chain features in type 1 diabetes (dated 2018 in TCRdb). The library came from the immunoSEQ multiplex PCR assay. All of the isolated RNA was reverse transcribed with the High Capacity cDNA Reverse Transcription Kit, so expressed TCRB transcripts were sequenced. This is the immuneACCESS table as TCRdb keeps it, with only in-frame sequences that have V and J called. A part of the clones is gone; compared with another copy, unresolved V genes explain less than half, and the rest is unexplained. The sample data list under 400,000 clones, and approximately 15% of these were observed just once. The top ten hold about 6.6% of the sample. The sequencing sample was made of central memory CD4+ T cells from blood. The receptors here all came from a man between 25 and 39 years old in good health.

This clone was counted between two and nine times. This rearrangement joins TRBV19 to TRBJ1-2; a possible D gene is TRBD1 (5 bases). The CDR3 is 13 amino acids. Per germline, CDR1 LNHDA and CDR2 SQIVND (reference sequence). The ends were cut back, 9 bases at V and 4 bases at J, with 15 bases in the middle. The CDR3 protein is CASSVGTSYGYTF. DNA for the CDR3: TGTGCCAGCAGCGTAGGGACCTCCTATGGCTACACCTTC.

This clone was observed a handful of times. The rearrangement joins TRBV6-1 to TRBJ1-5, with D possibly TRBD1 on 5 matching bases. The CDR3 runs 12 residues. Germline CDR1 is MNHNS and CDR2 is SASEGT. Trimming pared 3 bases from V and 11 bases from J, leaving 11 bases between. CDR3 nucleotides: TGTGCCAGCAGTGATGGGGGTCTGGCCCAGCATTTT. This encodes CASSDGGLAQHF.

This clone came up a few times. This chain joins TRBV5-5 and TRBJ1-3, with TRBD1 as a possible D gene (5 bases). Germline-derived CDR1 and CDR2 are SGHKS and YYEKEE (reference sequence). Trimming removed 0 bases at V and 0 bases at J, with 16 bases between. The CDR3 runs 18 residues. The CDR3 bases are TGTGCCAGCAGCTTGGAGATCAACAGGCCTATCTCTGGAAACACCATATATTTT. Residues: CASSLEINRPISGNTIYF.

This chain joins TRBV7-9 and TRBJ2-4, with D perhaps matching TRBD1 (6 bases). The CDR3 runs to 15 residues. Trimming took 3 bases from V and 5 from J, leaving 14 bases between them. The germline V gene encodes CDR1 SEHNR and CDR2 FQNEAQ (reference sequence). The CDR3 DNA reads as TGTGCCAGCAGCTTTTACGGGACATATGAAAACATTCAGTACTTC. Translated, it gives CASSFYGTYENIQYF.

This chain connects TRBV7-8 to TRBJ2-1, with D hard to call. V lost 1 base, J lost 1 base, and 8 bases lay in between. Germline CDR1 reads SGHVS; CDR2 reads FQNEAQ. The CDR3 spans 15 residues. CDR3 amino acids: CASSLVQESYNEQFF. CDR3 sequence (DNA): TGTGCCAGCAGCTTAGTTCAGGAATCCTACAATGAGCAGTTCTTC.

This clone was counted a few times. The chain couples TRBV7-2 to TRBJ1-3; D gene unclear. CDR1 is SGHTA, CDR2 FQGNSA, per germline. V was trimmed by 1 base and J by 6 bases, leaving 10 bases between them. This CDR3 comprises 14 residues. The DNA of the CDR3 is TGTGCCAGCAGCTTAGTGTCTGGGGAAAACACCATATATTTT. Its protein is CASSLVSGENTIYF. Filled out from reference TRBV7-2 and TRBJ1-3, the complete variable domain reads GAGVSQSPSNKVTEKGKDVELRCDPISGHTALYWYRQSLGQGLEFLIYFQGNSAPDKSGLPSDRFSAERTGGSVSTLTIQRTQQEDSAVYLCASSLVSGENTIYFGEGSWLTVV.

V gene TRBV7-2 combines with J gene TRBJ1-6; 7 bases match TRBD1. The V and J ends lost 1 base and 11 bases, in that order; junction bases with no gene match: 5. This CDR3 region has 14 residues. Per the germline V gene, CDR1 is SGHTA and CDR2 is FQGNSA. CDR3 in DNA: TGTGCCAGCAGCTTAGAAGGGGGCTTAACACCCCTCCACTTT. Translating gives CASSLEGGLTPLHF.

The chain employs TRBV6-5 and TRBJ1-1; possible D gene TRBD1, 5 bases. The ends were cut back, 6 bases at V and 6 bases at J, with 14 bases in the middle. Germline assignment: CDR1 MNHEY and CDR2 SVGAGI. This CDR3 is built from 13 residues. Here the CDR3 reads CASRTVGTAEAFF. The CDR3 DNA follows: TGTGCCAGCAGAACGGTGGGGACGGCTGAAGCTTTCTTT.

This clone was observed a few times. CDR3 sequence reads: CASSQDLFGGRAWATF. The CDR3 DNA reads TGCGCCAGCAGCCAAGATCTCTTTGGCGGCAGAGCGTGGGCCACCTTC. The chain links TRBV4-1 to TRBJ1-2, with D uncertain. Germline-derived CDR1 and CDR2 are MGHRA and YSYEKL. Between the trimmed V and J ends, which lost 0 bases and 13 bases, there was a span of 24 bases. CDR3 length equals 16 residues.

The chain employs TRBV2 and TRBJ2-1, with 11 bases fitting TRBD1. V dropped 8 bases and J dropped 2; count of bases not matched to a gene: 5. The CDR3 length is 15 residues. From germline, CDR1 is SNHLY and CDR2 FYNNEI. CDR3 nucleotides: TGTGCCAGCCAACGGACAGGGGGCGCCTACAATGAGCAGTTCTTC. It yields the protein CASQRTGGAYNEQFF.

The genes are TRBV9 and TRBJ1-5; D is unclear. Germline values: CDR1 SGDLS, CDR2 YYNGEE. This CDR3 region has 13 residues. The V gene lost 0 bases and the J gene lost 4 bases, with 5 bases spanning the gap. CDR3: CASSVDRNQPQHF. CDR3 DNA: TGTGCCAGCAGCGTAGACAGAAATCAGCCCCAGCATTTT. Using reference TRBV9 and TRBJ1-5 for the parts outside the CDR3, the full variable domain is DSGVTQTPKHLITATGQRVTLRCSPRSGDLSVYWYQQSLDQGLQFLIQYYNGEERAKGNILERFSAQQFPDLHSELNLSSLELGDSALYFCASSVDRNQPQHFGDGTRLSIL.

This clone was picked up a small number of times. The chain couples TRBV30 to TRBJ1-2; D gene unclear. Germline CDR1 is GTSNPN and CDR2 is SVGIG (reference sequence). The CDR3 length is 13 residues. V lost 1 base to trimming and J lost 1 base, with 7 bases between them. CDR3 DNA sequence: TGTGCCTGGAGTGATCAAGATAACTATGGCTACACCTTC. It encodes CAWSDQDNYGYTF.

The rearrangement links TRBV18 to TRBJ2-3, with 9 bases fitting TRBD1. The CDR3 runs 15 residues. Looked up from germline, CDR1 is KGHSH and CDR2 is LQKENI. After removal of 8 bases from V and 2 bases from J, the junction contained 8 bases not matched to a gene. The CDR3 DNA sequence: TGTGCCAGCGGACAGGGGAGGGGAACCACAGATACGCAGTATTTT. Its protein is CASGQGRGTTDTQYF.

In this sample, this clone turned up many times. The identical CDR3 is also encoded by other nucleotide sequences in the sample. The chain employs TRBV5-1 and TRBJ2-5, with no clear D. The ends were cut back, 0 bases at V and 4 bases at J, with 10 bases in the middle. This CDR3 contains 14 residues. The germline V gene has CDR1 SGHRS and CDR2 YFSETQ. In DNA, the CDR3 is TGCGCCAGCAGCTTGGAGGGCCAAAGAGAGACCCAGTACTTC. As protein: CASSLEGQRETQYF.

This clone was observed a few times. The DNA of the CDR3 is TGTGCCAGCAGCGGACAGGGCGGCAATGAGCAGTTCTTC. Protein product: CASSGQGGNEQFF. This chain uses TRBV9 with TRBJ2-1; TRBD1 matches 7 bases. CDR1 and CDR2 (germline): SGDLS, YYNGEE. Trimming removed 3 bases from V and 6 bases from J; junction bases left unmatched: 3. The CDR3 consists of 13 residues.

Turning to this clone: This may stem from a read error, because a much larger clone lies one nucleotide away. This sample includes further DNA sequences coding for the same CDR3. The chain uses TRBV7-2 and TRBJ1-6, with 7 bases lining up with TRBD1. The germline V gene encodes CDR1 SGHTA and CDR2 FQGNSA. The CDR3 extends over 13 amino acids. V shed 3 bases and J 7 bases; nucleotides not matched to a gene: 0. The CDR3 DNA follows: TGTGCCAGCAGCTTGACAGGGAATTCACCCCTCCACTTT. It translates to CASSLTGNSPLHF. The variable domain in full, with the rest retrieved from reference TRBV7-2 and TRBJ1-6, is GAGVSQSPSNKVTEKGKDVELRCDPISGHTALYWYRQSLGQGLEFLIYFQGNSAPDKSGLPSDRFSAERTGGSVSTLTIQRTQQEDSAVYLCASSLTGNSPLHFGNGTRLTVT.

The V gene is TRBV14, the J gene TRBJ2-2; 11 bases are shared with TRBD2. The V and J ends lost 1 base and 14 bases, in that order; junction bases with no gene match: 6. This CDR3 region has 14 residues. Germline V gives CDR1 SGHDN, CDR2 FVKESK. As DNA, the CDR3 is TGTGCCAGCAGCCAAGCCCAACTAGCGGGAGCTCTGTTTTTT. Its protein is CASSQAQLAGALFF.

This clone has ten or more counts. V and J are TRBV11-2 and TRBJ2-5; 9 bases map to TRBD2. The ends lost 1 base at V and 7 bases at J; junction bases unmatched: 10. Per germline, CDR1 SGHAT and CDR2 FQNNGV. This CDR3 contains 16 residues. As DNA, the CDR3 is TGTGCCAGCAGCTTAGGGCCGACTAGCGGAAGAGGGACCCAGTACTTC. Translated: CASSLGPTSGRGTQYF.

The gene calls are TRBV15 and TRBJ1-2, with unresolved D. Germline assignment: CDR1 LNHNV and CDR2 YYDKDF (reference sequence). CDR3 length: 13 amino acids. Trimming removed 0 bases from V and 0 bases from J, with 2 bases in between. CDR3 coding DNA: TGTGCCACCAGCAGAGACACTAACTATGGCTACACCTTC. The encoded protein is CATSRDTNYGYTF.